Listed here are 9 T cell receptor beta chains from one sample, sequenced in a study of blood T cells in healthy people across ages. Combining a sample-barcoded 5' primer with a J-beta primer mix, a second PCR ran for roughly 7 to 11 cycles. TCRdb recomputed calls from the 5' RACE reads with MiXCR, one row per CDR3 protein. The data show 1.5 million or so distinct CDR3 sequences, approximately 42% seen once. Sample: blood. The receptors here all came from a woman aged 18-29 years in good health.

This clonotype was observed a few times. The chain is built from TRBV7-9 and TRBJ2-3, with 8 bases fitting TRBD1. Per germline, CDR1 SEHNR and CDR2 FQNEAQ (reference sequence). The junction had 5 bases not matched to a gene; V was cut back by 5 bases and J by 1 base. The CDR3 is made up of 15 amino acids. This CDR3 reads CASSAGQGGTDTQYF. The CDR3 coding sequence is TGTGCCAGCAGCGCCGGACAGGGTGGCACAGATACGCAGTATTTT.

This clonotype has just a few counts. The chain couples TRBV11-2 to TRBJ2-2; possible D gene TRBD1, 6 bases. Per germline, CDR1 SGHAT and CDR2 FQNNGV. Trimming left V 8 bases short and J 4 bases short, with 14 bases between. This CDR3 spans 14 amino acids. The CDR3 loop is CASLRGRGTGELFF. CDR3 in DNA: TGTGCCAGCCTAAGGGGCAGGGGCACCGGGGAGCTGTTTTTT.

The chain combines TRBV29-1 with TRBJ1-3; D unclear. The germline V and J ends were trimmed by 4 bases and 10 bases, with 17 bases remaining between them. This CDR3 is built from 13 residues. Germline lookup yields CDR1 SQVTM and CDR2 ANQGSEA. The CDR3 coding sequence is TGCAGCGTTGGTGCGCTGAATTCGCGGACCATATATTTT. It is translated as CSVGALNSRTIYF.

The CDR3 sequence: CASSLSSGTAYEQYF. In DNA, the CDR3 is TGTGCCAGCAGTTTATCGTCTGGGACAGCCTACGAGCAGTACTTC. The chain has TRBV27 and TRBJ2-7, with 7 bases aligning to TRBD1. CDR3 length: 15 residues. J lost 2 bases, V lost 0 bases, and 4 bases had no gene match. From germline, CDR1 is MNHEY and CDR2 SMNVEV (reference sequence).

This clonotype was found a few times. The rearrangement uses TRBV3-1 and TRBJ2-1; TRBD2 matches at 10 bases. J gave up 5 bases and V 0 bases, and 10 bases lay outside the gene matches. The CDR3 extends over 18 amino acids. Germline assignment: CDR1 LGHDT and CDR2 YNNKEL (reference sequence). The CDR3 nucleotides are TGTGCCAGCAGCCAAGATCTAGCACTAGCGGGAATGAACAATGAGCAGTTCTTC. Translating it yields CASSQDLALAGMNNEQFF.

This clonotype has only one observation. The chain has TRBV29-1 and TRBJ2-3; 8 bases line up with TRBD2. V lost 5 bases and J lost 1; bases outside the gene matches: 2. The CDR3 runs 13 residues. CDR1 SQVTM and CDR2 ANQGSEA come from the germline V gene. The CDR3 sequence is CSVCSGGTDTQYF. The CDR3 nucleotides read TGCAGCGTTTGTAGCGGGGGCACAGATACGCAGTATTTT.

The J gene is TRBJ1-5, the V gene TRBV10-3; D is undetermined. V was clipped by 2 bases and J by 7 bases, with 12 bases between them. The CDR3 totals 14 residues. Germline CDR1 reads ENHRY; CDR2 reads SYGVKD. The CDR3 reads CAISEANTGQPQHF. DNA of the CDR3: TGTGCCATCAGTGAGGCGAACACGGGGCAGCCCCAGCATTTT.

The genes are TRBV12-3 or TRBV12-4 and TRBJ1-5, with unresolved D. Deletions cut 3 bases from V and 2 bases from J, with 11 bases between. The CDR3 has 15 amino acids. CDR3 sequence: CASSLSISRNQPQHF. The DNA of the CDR3 is TGTGCCAGCAGTTTGAGCATTTCGCGCAATCAGCCCCAGCATTTT.

This chain links TRBV28 with TRBJ2-7; TRBD2 aligns across 13 bases. Germline V gene sequence: CDR1 MDHEN, CDR2 SYDVKM. V lost 6 bases to trimming and J lost 4 bases; unmatched junction nucleotides: 6. CDR3 length: 15 residues. In DNA form, the CDR3 reads TGTGCCAGCAGACCCGGACTAGCGGGGGTTTACGAGCAGTACTTC. Protein product: CASRPGLAGVYEQYF.